One and the same sample provided the 2 T cell receptor beta chains below, sequenced in a study of siplizumab effects on memory and regulatory T cells. Produced via immunoSEQ multiplex PCR; TCRdb's table is partial and in-frame only. Of approximately 100,000 clones in the sample, 85% to 95% were seen once. Sequencing was performed on non-Treg CD4+ T cells sorted from blood. These receptors originate from a human donor in good health.

The chain joins TRBV25-1 to TRBJ2-3, with D uncertain. Trimming shortened V by 0 bases and J by 4 bases, and 5 bases separated the two germline ends. The CDR3 has 13 residues. CDR1 MGHDK and CDR2 SYGVNS come from the germline V gene. The CDR3 loop reads CASSEYTPDTQYF. The DNA for the CDR3 is TGTGCCAGCAGTGAATATACCCCAGATACGCAGTATTTT.

The chain joins TRBV5-4 to TRBJ2-3; 10 positions agree with TRBD2. The CDR3 is 17 amino acids. Trimming took 4 bases from V and 2 from J; bases not matched to a gene: 10. The V gene's germline CDR1 is SGHNT and CDR2 YYREEE (reference sequence). For the CDR3, the DNA is TGTGCCAGCAGCAGACAACGGACTAGCGGTTCCACAGATACGCAGTATTTT. Amino acids: CASSRQRTSGSTDTQYF.